The next 6 T cell receptor beta chains were all read from a single sample in a study of HIV-infected patients and healthy controls. cDNA was made from approximately 500 ng RNA using alpha and beta constant primers. Each of the alpha and beta chains got its own library through chain-specific third strand synthesis with indices. TCRdb used MiXCR to reprocess the 5' RACE reads, holding one entry per CDR3 protein. The sample shows 9,500 or so distinct CDR3 sequences, over 4.5% of them seen only once. The repertoire came from unfractionated whole blood and reflected all unsorted peripheral T cells. The sample in question was blood, obtained before antiretroviral therapy. Every receptor here comes from an adult with HIV infection.

This clonotype was counted at least ten times. This chain's CDR3 is CASSVGQGWDEQYF. The CDR3 coding sequence is TGTGCCAGCAGTGTCGGACAGGGGTGGGACGAGCAGTACTTC. This rearrangement joins TRBV25-1 to TRBJ2-7; 9 bases align to TRBD1. The ends lost 4 bases at V and 5 bases at J; junction bases unmatched: 6. This CDR3 contains 14 residues. The germline CDR1 and CDR2 sequences are MGHDK and SYGVNS.

In its sample, this clonotype was seen many times. This chain joins TRBV27 and TRBJ2-7; D is ambiguous. Per the germline V gene, CDR1 is MNHEY and CDR2 is SMNVEV (reference sequence). The CDR3 has 12 residues. V was pared by 6 bases and J by 6 bases, with 12 bases between. The CDR3 sequence: CASRWGSGEQYF. For the CDR3, the DNA is TGTGCCAGCAGATGGGGTTCGGGCGAGCAGTACTTC.

This clonotype has at least ten counts. The V and J genes are TRBV7-2 and TRBJ2-5; possible D gene TRBD1, 5 bases. Deletions cut 4 bases from V and 4 bases from J, with 13 bases between. The CDR3 extends over 14 amino acids. CDR1 SGHTA and CDR2 FQGNSA come from the germline V gene. The CDR3 coding sequence is TGTGCCAGCAGCTCGCAATCCCAGGGAGAGACCCAGTACTTC. Protein: CASSSQSQGETQYF.

At least ten counts were recorded for this clonotype. The gene calls are TRBV20-1 and TRBJ2-7; 10 bases line up with TRBD1. The trim removed 2 bases at V and 6 bases at J, leaving 25 bases unmatched. Per germline, CDR1 DFQATT and CDR2 SNEGSKA (reference sequence). The CDR3 runs 20 residues. CDR3 in DNA: TGCAGTGCTAGAATCCCCCTCCCAGTAAAGCCGACAGGGGGCAGAGGCGAGCAGTACTTC. Its translation: CSARIPLPVKPTGGRGEQYF.

Ten or more counts support this clonotype. The chain combines TRBV6-1 with TRBJ2-5, with D perhaps TRBD1 (5 bases). The CDR3 has 14 residues. Trimming took off 5 bases at V and 5 bases at J, with 15 bases between the two ends. Germline-derived CDR1 and CDR2 are MNHNS and SASEGT. CDR3 in DNA: TGTGCCAGCAGTATCACAGGAACGAGGGAGACCCAGTACTTC. It yields the protein CASSITGTRETQYF.

This clonotype is classed as medium-sized. The CDR3, as DNA: TGTGCCAGCTCACCACCGGAAGGCTCTGGGGCCAACGTCCTGACTTTC. Protein product: CASSPPEGSGANVLTF. The chain recombines TRBV18 with TRBJ2-6, with D unresolved. Trimming removed 0 bases from V and 0 bases from J, with 6 bases in between. The germline CDR1 and CDR2 sequences are KGHSH and LQKENI. This CDR3 contains 16 residues.